This T cell receptor (beta chain) was sequenced for a study of OX40 agonist ivuxolimab in advanced cancers. TCRdb's copy holds only in-frame clones and misses some; the assay was immunoSEQ multiplex PCR. The repertoire holds almost 80,000 clones, with 84% as singletons. The germline V and J ends were trimmed by 3 bases and 2 bases, with 16 bases remaining between them. Germline CDR1 and CDR2: LNHDA and SQIVND (reference sequence). The CDR3 consists of 16 residues. The TCR was taken from an adult with an advanced solid tumor such as melanoma, head and neck, liver or kidney cancer. The specimen comprised CD4+ or CD8+ T cells sorted from blood, sampled in a trial of the OX40 agonist ivuxolimab. The chain carries TRBV19 and TRBJ1-2; D possibly corresponds to TRBD1 (5 bases). The CDR3 nucleotides are TGTGCCAGTAGTATCCCCTCAGGGAGACGGAACTATGGCTACACCTTC. As protein: CASSIPSGRRNYGYTF.